This T cell receptor beta chain comes out of a study of T cells in Graves' hyperthyroidism and ophthalmopathy. By share of the sample, this clonotype is medium-sized. The CDR3 has 13 residues. CDR1 is LGHDT and CDR2 is YNNKEL in the germline V gene (reference sequence). After removal of 4 bases from V and 6 bases from J, the junction contained 5 bases not matched to a gene. RNA transcripts gave rise to amplified TCR beta CDR3 regions. Carried out on the TCR CDR3, a first-round RT-PCR used the HTBI primer set. A single record per CDR3 protein comes from TCRdb applying MiXCR to the multiplex PCR reads. The data contain about 110,000 distinct CDR3 sequences, approximately 15% of them singletons. The study left out patients who had uncontrolled infection, other autoimmune disease, pregnancy or lactation. PBMCs were sourced from more than 9 ml fresh peripheral blood.

The receptor's source is a woman in her forties or fifties with Graves' hyperthyroidism. Sequenced: blood. This sequence joins TRBV3-1 and TRBJ1-2, with 7 bases identical to TRBD1. The DNA for the CDR3 is TGTGCCAGCAGCCCCCTAACAGGGGATGGCTACACCTTC. Its translation is CASSPLTGDGYTF.